The present T cell receptor (beta chain) was sequenced within a study of blood T cell repertoires in COVID-19. About the research overall: Samples representing acute and convalescent COVID-19 were sourced from the United States, Italy and Spain. The cDNA or gDNA used as material had been derived from T cells, B-cell-depleted T cells, or PBMCs.

Germline CDR1 and CDR2: SNHLY and FYNNEI. V lost 6 bases to trimming and J lost 5 bases; unmatched junction nucleotides: 8. The CDR3 sequence is 15 residues long. Seattle's enrolled individuals joined amid active infection and were then monitored longitudinally. As handled by the study authors: Nucleated cell number was recorded as an estimate derived from reference gene primer amplification. Libraries were prepared by immunoSEQ multiplex PCR; TCRdb keeps only in-frame clonotypes and omits some of them. The DNA was the basis for D and trimming; V, J and clone size are from that table. The sample lists roughly 200,000 clones, approximately 88% occurring once.

The sample comprised peripheral blood. The genes are TRBV2 and TRBJ1-4, with 8 bases matching TRBD1. The source is a woman in her 40s with COVID-19, enrolled during active disease. CDR3 bases: TGTGCCAGCAGGGACAACAGGGGGGAGAATGAAAAACTGTTTTTT. Translating gives CASRDNRGENEKLFF.